These 2 T cell receptor beta chains originate from one sample sequenced in a study of Ad26.COV2.S vaccination and SARS-CoV-2 variants. Profiling relied on immunoSEQ multiplex PCR, and the TCRdb table lists in-frame clones only, not all of them. The data show approximately 300,000 clones, approximately 86% seen once. Stated treatment: roughly 19 received Ad26.COV2.S at low or high dose, single or two shots; about 5 received placebo; per-sample allocation not given. Sampling happened 63 days after the first vaccine or placebo injection. The sample here was peripheral blood, taken in a trial of Ad26.COV2.S vaccine versus placebo. These receptor sequences come from a person aged 18-65 years who received the Ad26.COV2.S COVID-19 vaccine or a placebo.

The chain joins TRBV18 to TRBJ2-7, with 7 nucleotides matching TRBD1. The germline CDR1 and CDR2 sequences are KGHSH and LQKENI. V lost 6 bases to trimming and J lost 6 bases; unmatched junction nucleotides: 8. This CDR3 comprises 13 residues. The CDR3 nucleotides read TGTGCCAGCTCGGGCACAGGGGCCCGCGAGCAGTACTTC. Translation: CASSGTGAREQYF.

The rearrangement links TRBV5-4 to TRBJ1-1; weak D call: TRBD1 (6 bases). Germline values: CDR1 SGHNT, CDR2 YYREEE (reference sequence). The CDR3 totals 15 residues. V gave up 4 bases and J gave up 2 bases, with 15 bases separating them. The CDR3 sequence is CASSPPGRGNTEAFF. CDR3 in DNA: TGTGCCAGCAGCCCCCCGGGCAGGGGCAACACTGAAGCTTTCTTT.